The 6 T cell receptor beta chains presented below share a single source sample, sequenced in a study of blood T cell repertoires in COVID-19. TCRdb's copy holds only in-frame clones and misses some; the assay was immunoSEQ multiplex PCR. Altogether about 240,000 clones are present, under 90% being singletons, with the ten largest covering 3% to 4.5%. Sequencing input: PBMCs or T cells enriched from blood (not recorded which). All receptors derive from a middle-aged woman who had been exposed to COVID-19.

The chain combines TRBV6-1 with TRBJ2-3, with a possible D match to TRBD2 (5 bases). Germline V CDR1 and CDR2: MNHNS, SASEGT. V lost 1 base to trimming and J lost 7 bases, with 6 bases between them. CDR3 length equals 12 residues. The CDR3 DNA sequence: TGTGCCAGCAGTGAAGGGAGGAATACGCAGTATTTT. Translated: CASSEGRNTQYF.

The chain combines TRBV10-3 with TRBJ1-5; D call uncertain. This CDR3 is built from 15 residues. Germline CDR1 and CDR2: ENHRY and SYGVKD. Trimming removed 2 bases at V and 7 bases at J, with 15 bases between. The CDR3 protein is CAISETAPGSQPQHF. Written as DNA, the CDR3 is TGTGCCATCAGTGAGACGGCCCCAGGAAGCCAGCCCCAGCATTTT.

J is TRBJ1-1 and V is TRBV27; 8 bases are shared with TRBD1. CDR3 length: 13 amino acids. Germline assignment: CDR1 MNHEY and CDR2 SMNVEV (reference sequence). V lost 8 bases to trimming and J lost 2 bases; unmatched junction nucleotides: 4. The CDR3 DNA reads TGTGCCAGCCCCGACAGGGGAAACACTGAAGCTTTCTTT. It specifies CASPDRGNTEAFF.

V and J are TRBV10-3 and TRBJ2-3; tentative D call: TRBD2 (5 bases). V lost 10 bases and J lost 5, with 16 bases in between. The CDR3 is made up of 13 amino acids. Germline CDR1 and CDR2: ENHRY and SYGVKD. The CDR3: CATRTLDQDTQYF. For the CDR3, the DNA is TGTGCCACCCGGACTTTGGATCAAGATACGCAGTATTTT.

This rearrangement joins TRBV5-1 to TRBJ2-3; 7 bases align to TRBD1. After removal of 7 bases from V and 4 bases from J, the junction contained 6 bases not matched to a gene. CDR1 SGHRS and CDR2 YFSETQ come from the germline V gene. The CDR3 is made up of 13 amino acids. The CDR3 reads CASGRGSADTQYF. The CDR3 DNA sequence: TGCGCCAGCGGCAGGGGGAGTGCAGATACGCAGTATTTT.

This rearrangement joins TRBV4-3 to TRBJ1-1; D possibly corresponds to TRBD1 (5 bases). CDR3 length: 15 amino acids. Trimming removed 0 bases at V and 0 bases at J, with 8 bases between. Germline V gives CDR1 LGHNA, CDR2 YSLEER. CDR3 DNA: TGCGCCAGCAGCCAAGACAGGGCAATGAACACTGAAGCTTTCTTT. Protein sequence: CASSQDRAMNTEAFF.